A single TCR beta chain is shown here with its context. This record belongs to a study of control samples from healthy donors and cancer patients. Deletions cut 4 bases from V and 6 bases from J, with 16 bases between. This CDR3 is 15 amino acids long. Germline values: CDR1 MGHRA, CDR2 YSYEKL. Here immunoSEQ multiplex PCR was the method, and the copy in TCRdb shows in-frame clones only, minus some. The sample holds 350,000 to 450,000 clones; 90% are singletons and the top ten take more than 6%. The sequence derives from a man aged 40-55 years with head and neck cancer. Sequencing was carried out using PBMCs. The V gene is TRBV4-1, the J gene TRBJ2-4, with D perhaps assigned TRBD1 or TRBD2 (5 bases each). The CDR3 DNA follows: TGCGCCAGCAGCCCCCGCGCCGGGACCACAAACATTCAGTACTTC. Translated, it gives CASSPRAGTTNIQYF.